This T cell receptor (beta chain) comes out of a study of cytomegalovirus exposure and HLA in healthy donors. Primers for the PCR totalled 60 Vbeta and 13 Jbeta. In the original analysis: About 88 million unique TCR beta chains, roughly 11 million of them shared, were counted by a later analysis. Clones were read by immunoSEQ multiplex PCR, and TCRdb kept only the in-frame ones, dropping some. V and J calls and clone size are those listed in that table; D and trimming were worked out from the DNA. This sample has roughly 120,000 clones; 70% to 85% occur once, and the top ten carry 2.5%. In germline, CDR1 is MDHEN, CDR2 SYDVKM. Germline trimming cut 5 bases from V and 2 bases from J; bases unmatched to any gene: 13. CDR3 size: 19 residues. This clone was detected only once.

The chain employs TRBV28 and TRBJ2-3, with TRBD2 identical over 13 bases. Sequenced sample: PBMCs. This clonotype originated in a woman between 18 and 29 years old in good health and CMV-seronegative. CDR3 nucleotide sequence: TGTGCCAGCAGTAATCCCGGACTAGCGGGAGATGGGGCCACAGATACGCAGTATTTT. It codes for CASSNPGLAGDGATDTQYF. Complete variable domain (other parts from reference TRBV28 and TRBJ2-3): DVKVTQSSRYLVKRTGEKVFLECVQDMDHENMFWYRQDPGLGLRLIYFSYDVKMKEKGDIPEGYSVSREKKERFSLILESASTNQTSMYLCASSNPGLAGDGATDTQYFGPGTRLTVL.